This T cell receptor (beta chain) was captured in a study of blood T cells in healthy people across ages. Study as a whole: When template switching was applied, about one barcoded beta molecule was captured per two T cells. General study findings and limits: While age rose, TCR beta diversity per million T cells dropped in a roughly linear way.

Using a J-beta primer mix together with a sample-barcoded 5' primer, a second PCR was run for roughly 7 to 11 cycles. MiXCR, run by TCRdb on the 5' RACE reads, gives a single entry per CDR3 protein. The sample has 900,000 to 950,000 distinct CDR3 sequences, around 29% seen once. The germline gives CDR1 SGHRS, CDR2 YFSETQ. Between the trimmed V and J ends, which lost 0 bases and 2 bases, there was a span of 5 bases. CDR3 length: 13 residues. This clonotype was recorded at least ten times. The antigen remains unidentified. The data were also submitted as part of a second study, on T cells of mothers and their children.

The chain is built from TRBV5-1 and TRBJ1-2; D is undetermined. The sequencing sample was made of blood. This receptor was identified in a woman aged 40-49 years in good health. For the CDR3, the DNA is TGCGCCAGCAGCTTGGAAGCCAACTATGGCTACACCTTC. Its translation: CASSLEANYGYTF.